The rows below give T cell receptor beta chains drawn from one sample of a study of response to subunit inactivated influenza vaccine. Each CDR3 protein gets one entry after TCRdb re-called the RT-PCR reads with MiXCR. The sample includes more than 700,000 distinct CDR3 sequences, over 20% of them seen just once. The sequencing used PBMCs from blood, collected more than 4 days after vaccination. All receptors come from a man in his fifties or sixties who received an inactivated influenza vaccine. Each CDR3 is given with its conserved first and last residue. The order of the fields is clone size, V gene, D gene, J gene, CDR3 protein, CDR3 DNA. D genes are given only for firm matches. Clone size is shown for a subset of rows, as once, few, many or a class of expanded clone.

many	TRBV4-3	TRBD2	TRBJ2-3	CASSPGGAADTQYF	TGCGCCAGCAGCCCGGGGGGAGCAGCTGATACGCAGTATTTT
few	TRBV5-1	-	TRBJ2-1	CASSNPRAANEQFF	TGCGCCAGCAGCAATCCCCGGGCGGCCAATGAGCAGTTCTTC
-	TRBV27	-	TRBJ2-3	CASSLFGGAPRFPDTQYF	TGTGCCAGCAGTTTATTTGGGGGGGCCCCGAGATTCCCAGATACGCAGTATTTT
-	TRBV12-3/TRBV12-4	TRBD1	TRBJ2-4	CASSLGTGNPFIQYF	TGTGCCAGCAGTTTAGGGACAGGGAACCCATTCATTCAGTACTTC
few	TRBV28	-	TRBJ1-2	CASSFRTVGNYGYTF	TGTGCCAGCAGTTTCCGGACCGTGGGGAACTATGGCTACACCTTC
few	TRBV12-3/TRBV12-4	-	TRBJ2-1	CASSYEGLSYNEQFF	TGTGCCAGCAGTTATGAAGGGTTATCCTACAATGAGCAGTTCTTC
-	TRBV7-3	TRBD2	TRBJ2-1	CASSQGPSGSRNEQFF	TGTGCCAGCAGCCAAGGGCCTAGCGGGAGTCGGAATGAGCAGTTCTTC
few	TRBV20-1	-	TRBJ2-3	CSARDPNADTQYF	TGCAGTGCTAGAGATCCCAATGCAGATACGCAGTATTTT
many	TRBV27	TRBD1	TRBJ2-3	CASSLLNSGGAGDTQYF	TGTGCCAGCAGTTTGCTAAACTCAGGGGGCGCTGGAGATACGCAGTATTTT
-	TRBV6-1	-	TRBJ2-7	CASRKDSHYEQYF	TGTGCCAGCAGGAAGGACAGCCACTACGAGCAGTACTTC
-	TRBV20-1	TRBD2	TRBJ2-7	CRGLAGDSYEQYF	TGCAGGGGTTTAGCGGGAGATAGCTACGAGCAGTACTTC
few	TRBV11-2	TRBD2	TRBJ2-1	CASSSTSGIGEQFF	TGTGCCAGCAGCTCCACTAGCGGGATCGGCGAGCAGTTCTTC
-	TRBV6-6	-	TRBJ1-5	CASSYTGNQPQHF	TGTGCCAGCAGCTACACAGGGAACCAGCCCCAGCATTTT
few	TRBV7-2	-	TRBJ2-7	CASSRNQYEQYF	TGTGCCAGCAGCCGGAACCAATACGAGCAGTACTTC
-	TRBV10-3	TRBD2	TRBJ2-2	CAISPSGARTGELFF	TGTGCCATCAGCCCCAGCGGGGCGCGGACCGGGGAGCTGTTTTTT
many	TRBV11-2	-	TRBJ2-5	CASSAGTQETQYF	TGTGCCAGCAGCGCCGGAACGCAAGAGACCCAGTACTTC
-	TRBV6-1	TRBD1	TRBJ1-2	CASSDGQAIARLYGYTF	TGTGCCAGCAGCGATGGACAGGCCATAGCACGACTCTATGGCTACACCTTC
few	TRBV7-2	-	TRBJ1-3	CASSLSGPRLGTIYF	TGTGCCAGCAGCTTATCGGGACCCCGATTGGGCACCATATATTTT
-	TRBV20-1	TRBD2	TRBJ2-3	CSARASAGGGTDTQYF	TGCAGTGCTAGAGCGTCAGCGGGAGGTGGGACAGATACGCAGTATTTT
many	TRBV12-3/TRBV12-4	-	TRBJ1-1	CASSLGIPTEAFF	TGTGCCAGCAGTCTCGGGATTCCCACTGAAGCTTTCTTT
many	TRBV12-3/TRBV12-4	-	TRBJ2-3	CASSFVGPDTQYF	TGTGCCAGCAGTTTTGTGGGCCCAGATACGCAGTATTTT
once	TRBV7-2	-	TRBJ2-7	CASGGGPAYEQYF	TGTGCCAGCGGTGGCGGGCCCGCCTACGAGCAGTACTTC
many	TRBV12-3/TRBV12-4	TRBD1	TRBJ1-1	CASSLARWQGQGLMGRTEAFF	TGTGCCAGCAGTTTAGCGAGGTGGCAGGGACAGGGACTCATGGGGCGCACTGAAGCTTTCTTT
-	TRBV12-3/TRBV12-4	TRBD1	TRBJ1-5	CASSIGTGALNQPQHF	TGTGCCAGCAGTATCGGGACAGGGGCTCTCAATCAGCCCCAGCATTTT
-	TRBV11-2	TRBD1	TRBJ2-7	CASRPPTGLFYEQYF	TGTGCCAGCAGGCCCCCGACAGGGCTGTTTTACGAGCAGTACTTC
many	TRBV12-3/TRBV12-4	TRBD1	TRBJ2-1	CASSGDRNNEQFF	TGTGCCAGCAGCGGGGACAGAAACAATGAGCAGTTCTTC
few	TRBV7-8	-	TRBJ2-3	CASSSDVGSDTDTQYF	TGTGCCAGCAGCTCCGACGTGGGTAGCGACACAGATACGCAGTATTTT
-	TRBV6-1	TRBD1	TRBJ1-1	CATRGGDTEAFF	TGTGCCACCCGAGGGGGCGACACTGAAGCTTTCTTT
few	TRBV29-1	-	TRBJ2-2	CSVDGTGELFF	TGCAGCGTTGATGGCACCGGGGAGCTGTTTTTT
few	TRBV11-2	-	TRBJ2-5	CASSVRTGGEETQYF	TGTGCCAGCAGCGTGCGAACCGGGGGAGAGGAGACCCAGTACTTC
few	TRBV15	TRBD1	TRBJ1-5	CATSKHRGNQPQHF	TGTGCCACCAGCAAACACAGGGGAAATCAGCCCCAGCATTTT
few	TRBV4-1	TRBD1	TRBJ1-2	CASSKTGGRLYGYTF	TGCGCCAGCAGTAAAACAGGGGGGCGTCTCTATGGCTACACCTTC
few	TRBV24-1	-	TRBJ2-1	CATSDSPPIAQFF	TGTGCCACCAGTGATTCCCCTCCTATTGCGCAGTTCTTC
-	TRBV7-2	-	TRBJ1-5	CASSSRGDQPQHF	TGTGCCAGCAGCTCCCGCGGGGATCAGCCCCAGCATTTT
few	TRBV4-3	-	TRBJ1-6	CASSPIYNSPLHF	TGCGCCAGCAGCCCAATCTATAATTCACCCCTCCACTTT
few	TRBV6-2/TRBV6-3	-	TRBJ2-3	CATRARGGPSTDTQYF	TGTGCCACCCGTGCTCGGGGCGGTCCTTCCACAGATACGCAGTATTTT
-	TRBV12-3/TRBV12-4	TRBD2	TRBJ2-1	CASRPGTSGSPYNEQFF	TGTGCCAGCAGGCCCGGGACTAGCGGGAGTCCCTACAATGAGCAGTTCTTC